The 8 T cell receptor beta chains presented below share a single source sample, sequenced in a study of blood T cell repertoires in COVID-19. Assay used: immunoSEQ multiplex PCR; TCRdb lists only in-frame clones, some missing. The table has around 44,000 clones, around 82% seen once; the top ten hold 30% to 45%. The material sequenced was peripheral blood. These receptors were taken from a man between 35 and 55 years old with active or convalescent COVID-19.

The rearrangement links TRBV27 to TRBJ1-5, with a possible D match to TRBD1 (5 bases). Deletions cut 5 bases from V and 4 bases from J, with 24 bases between. The CDR3 consists of 18 residues. From germline, CDR1 is MNHEY and CDR2 SMNVEV (reference sequence). Here the CDR3 DNA reads TGTGCCAGCAGTCCCCGAAAACCTACAGGTCGTGAGAATCAGCCCCAGCATTTT. Protein: CASSPRKPTGRENQPQHF.

This chain connects TRBV5-1 to TRBJ1-1; unclear D gene. V was shortened by 0 bases and J by 7 bases, with 4 bases between the two germline ends. Germline V gives CDR1 SGHRS, CDR2 YFSETQ. CDR3 length: 11 amino acids. The CDR3 DNA sequence: TGCGCCAGCAGCTTGGCAGATGAAGCTTTCTTT. Protein sequence: CASSLADEAFF.

The genes are TRBV11-3 and TRBJ1-4; TRBD1 matches 12 bases. The germline CDR1 and CDR2 sequences are SGHNT and YENEEA. This CDR3 region has 15 residues. V was pared by 5 bases and J by 8 bases, with 6 bases of the junction left unmatched. CDR3 nucleotides: TGTGCCAGCAGCCCCCGGGACAGGGGGCTCGAAAAACTGTTTTTT. The encoded protein is CASSPRDRGLEKLFF.

V gene TRBV6-5 combines with J gene TRBJ1-1; 8 bases are a match to TRBD1. Germline V gene data show CDR1 as MNHEY and CDR2 as SVGAGI. V was pared by 4 bases and J by 1 base, with 8 bases of the junction left unmatched. CDR3 length: 16 amino acids. CDR3 in DNA: TGTGCCAGCAGTTCTATTAGGACAGGGAGGAACACTGAAGCTTTCTTT. Translation gives CASSSIRTGRNTEAFF.

This clone was seen more than once but under ten times. The chain joins TRBV5-1 to TRBJ2-5; D is perhaps TRBD2 (5 bases). The CDR3 length is 15 residues. Trimming left V 4 bases short and J 5 bases short, with 18 bases between. The germline CDR1 and CDR2 sequences are SGHRS and YFSETQ. The CDR3 DNA reads TGCGCCAGCAGCCCACGGGGAACCCCGACGGAGACCCAGTACTTC. Its protein is CASSPRGTPTETQYF.

The chain recombines TRBV2 with TRBJ2-1; no definite D call. CDR3 length: 13 amino acids. Trimming took 6 bases from V and 2 from J, leaving 8 bases between them. The V gene's germline CDR1 is SNHLY and CDR2 FYNNEI. DNA for the CDR3: TGTGCCAGCAGGAGAGGAACCTACAATGAGCAGTTCTTC. It is translated as CASRRGTYNEQFF.

This clone was picked up a small number of times. The chain is built from TRBV28 and TRBJ1-3, with a tentative D call TRBD1 (6 bases). This CDR3 is built from 16 residues. V shed 6 bases and J shed 4 bases, with 19 bases lying between them. Germline-derived CDR1 and CDR2 are MDHEN and SYDVKM. The CDR3 sequence: CASRPGDRGSGNTIYF. CDR3 nucleotides: TGTGCCAGCAGACCAGGGGATAGAGGTTCGGGAAACACCATATATTTT.

V usage is TRBV27 and J usage is TRBJ1-2; D might be TRBD1 (5 bases). CDR1 and CDR2 (germline): MNHEY, SMNVEV (reference sequence). Trimming removed 2 bases from V and 7 bases from J, with 14 bases in between. This CDR3 is 14 amino acids long. CDR3 in amino acids: CASSLGAGARGYTF. The CDR3 nucleotides are TGTGCCAGCAGTTTAGGGGCAGGAGCTCGTGGCTACACCTTC.